This passage covers 15 T cell receptor beta chains from one sample sequenced in a study of T cell responses to AZD1222 COVID-19 vaccine. Libraries were prepared by immunoSEQ multiplex PCR; TCRdb keeps only in-frame clonotypes and omits some of them. The table has just over 95,000 clones, about 89% seen once. The starting material was peripheral blood, obtained on day 0 of AZD1222 vaccination. The receptors here all came from an adult in good health.

The rearrangement links TRBV14 to TRBJ1-5; the D is unclear. The CDR3 consists of 16 residues. Deletions cut 0 bases from V and 6 bases from J, with 15 bases between. CDR1 and CDR2 from the germline V gene are SGHDN and FVKESK. CDR3 in amino acids: CASSQDRRMGAQPQHF. Written as DNA, the CDR3 is TGTGCCAGCAGCCAAGATCGGAGGATGGGAGCTCAGCCCCAGCATTTT.

This chain links TRBV9 with TRBJ1-5, with 10 bases identical to TRBD1. CDR1 and CDR2 from the germline V gene are SGDLS and YYNGEE. The CDR3 is 19 residues long. J gave up 6 bases and V 5 bases, and 20 bases lay outside the gene matches. The CDR3 reads CASRDNQGTGEVSGQPQHF. CDR3 bases: TGTGCCAGCAGAGATAATCAAGGGACAGGGGAAGTTAGCGGTCAGCCCCAGCATTTT.

The rearrangement links TRBV6-5 to TRBJ1-2; no clear D gene. Germline-derived CDR1 and CDR2 are MNHEY and SVGAGI. V was cut by 0 bases and J by 6 bases, with 5 bases left in between. The CDR3 contains 12 residues. CDR3 residues: CASSYSADGYTF. The CDR3 DNA reads TGTGCCAGCAGTTACTCGGCTGATGGCTACACCTTC.

The V call is TRBV19, the J call TRBJ1-5; TRBD1 agrees at 7 bases. Trimming removed 3 bases from V and 2 bases from J; junction bases left unmatched: 22. The CDR3 is 21 amino acids. CDR1 and CDR2 (germline): LNHDA, SQIVND (reference sequence). The CDR3 bases are TGTGCCAGTAGTATTCGGGACAGCCTTAGAGCCCCAAGTCCGGGCAATCAGCCCCAGCATTTT. This encodes CASSIRDSLRAPSPGNQPQHF.

The gene calls are TRBV25-1 and TRBJ1-1; tentative D call: TRBD1 (5 bases). V gave up 2 bases and J gave up 9 bases, with 16 bases separating them. The CDR3 spans 14 residues. Germline V gene sequence: CDR1 MGHDK, CDR2 SYGVNS. The CDR3: CASSEVRDGPQAFF. The CDR3 region has the DNA TGTGCCAGCAGTGAAGTGAGGGACGGACCTCAAGCTTTCTTT.

This rearrangement joins TRBV5-1 to TRBJ2-1; D possibly matches TRBD1 or TRBD2 (5 bases each). Germline V gene sequence: CDR1 SGHRS, CDR2 YFSETQ. The germline V and J ends were trimmed by 4 bases and 4 bases, with 18 bases remaining between them. The CDR3 covers 16 residues. The CDR3 nucleotides read TGCGCCAGCAGCCACATCCCGGGGCACGATTACAATGAGCAGTTCTTC. It translates to CASSHIPGHDYNEQFF. The full variable domain, rest sourced from reference TRBV5-1 and TRBJ2-1, is KAGVTQTPRYLIKTRGQQVTLSCSPISGHRSVSWYQQTPGQGLQFLFEYFSETQRNKGNFPGRFSGRQFSNSRSEMNVSTLELGDSALYLCASSHIPGHDYNEQFFGPGTRLTVL.

V and J are TRBV7-2 and TRBJ1-2; possibly TRBD1 for D (6 bases). The CDR3 totals 15 residues. Between the trimmed V and J ends, which lost 6 bases and 4 bases, there was a span of 18 bases. Germline loops: CDR1 SGHTA, CDR2 FQGNSA. The CDR3 DNA reads TGTGCCAGCAGAAACAGGGAAGAGAGGGCCTATGGCTACACCTTC. It translates to CASRNREERAYGYTF.

The chain employs TRBV2 and TRBJ1-1; 7 positions agree with TRBD1. With 1 base clipped from V and 6 bases from J, the junction kept 2 bases outside the gene matches. Germline loops: CDR1 SNHLY, CDR2 FYNNEI. The CDR3 sequence is 13 residues long. This CDR3 is CASSEGRGAEAFF. In nucleotides, the CDR3 is TGTGCCAGCAGTGAAGGCAGGGGGGCTGAAGCTTTCTTT.

The chain recombines TRBV20-1 with TRBJ2-3; D uncertain. This CDR3 has 10 residues. The V end lost 5 bases, the J end lost 1 base, and 1 base lay between the germline ends. Germline V gene lookup returns CDR1 DFQATT and CDR2 SNEGSKA (reference sequence). CDR3 nucleotides: TGCAGTGCTGGCACAGATACGCAGTATTTT. Amino acid sequence: CSAGTDTQYF.

This clone was counted between two and nine times. The chain uses TRBV4-3 and TRBJ2-1, with 8 bases identical to TRBD2. The CDR3 sequence is 16 residues long. CDR1 is LGHNA, CDR2 YSLEER, per germline. The ends lost 4 bases at V and 3 bases at J; junction bases unmatched: 8. CDR3 sequence: CASSPRGSGDYNEQFF. CDR3 bases: TGCGCCAGCAGCCCCCGGGGTAGCGGGGACTACAATGAGCAGTTCTTC.

The V and J genes are TRBV3-1 (or the pseudogene TRBV3-2) and TRBJ2-3, with 7 bases that match TRBD2. Germline-derived CDR1 and CDR2 are LGHDT and YNNKEL (reference sequence). V was clipped by 3 bases and J by 0 bases; unmatched bases: 6. The CDR3 is 16 amino acids. The CDR3 DNA sequence: TGTGCCAGCAGCCATTCTAGCGGATATAGCACAGATACGCAGTATTTT. As protein: CASSHSSGYSTDTQYF.

V usage is TRBV25-1 and J usage is TRBJ2-1, with TRBD1 matching over 7 bases. Trimming removed 0 bases from V and 4 bases from J; junction bases left unmatched: 6. There are 16 residues in the CDR3. Looked up from germline, CDR1 is MGHDK and CDR2 is SYGVNS. CDR3 sequence reads: CASSEYIGTAYNEQFF. CDR3 nucleotide sequence: TGTGCCAGCAGTGAATATATAGGGACAGCTTACAATGAGCAGTTCTTC.

This chain connects TRBV14 to TRBJ1-1; D may be TRBD1 (5 bases). CDR1 SGHDN and CDR2 FVKESK come from the germline V gene. The germline V and J ends were trimmed by 4 bases and 6 bases, with 18 bases remaining between them. The CDR3 contains 15 residues. CDR3 bases: TGTGCCAGCAGCCCCCTTGCGGGGCGACGGGCTGAAGCTTTCTTT. Protein: CASSPLAGRRAEAFF.

CDR3 in DNA: TGTGCCAGCAGTAACAACCCCCAGCATTTT. This encodes CASSNNPQHF. The chain links TRBV28 to TRBJ1-5, with no clear D. The germline CDR1 and CDR2 sequences are MDHEN and SYDVKM. V was clipped by 5 bases and J by 10 bases, with 6 bases between them. The CDR3 sequence is 10 residues long. Complete variable domain (other parts from reference TRBV28 and TRBJ1-5): DVKVTQSSRYLVKRTGEKVFLECVQDMDHENMFWYRQDPGLGLRLIYFSYDVKMKEKGDIPEGYSVSREKKERFSLILESASTNQTSMYLCASSNNPQHFGDGTRLSIL.

Points on this clone: The same CDR3 is also encoded by other DNA sequences in this sample. The genes are TRBV19 and TRBJ1-1; the D is unclear. V was trimmed by 3 bases and J by 3 bases, leaving 5 bases between them. There are 12 residues in the CDR3. CDR1 is LNHDA and CDR2 is SQIVND in the germline V gene (reference sequence). The CDR3 loop reads CASSMGYTEAFF. The DNA for the CDR3 is TGTGCCAGTAGTATGGGCTACACTGAAGCTTTCTTT.